This passage covers 14 T cell receptor beta chains from one sample sequenced in a study of tumor-infiltrating lymphocytes in primary liver carcinoma. The researchers produced TCR beta cDNA from approximately 540 ng total RNA with a constant-region primer. Employing slightly modified ARM-PCR, three nested multiplex PCR rounds were run, and these gave rise to the TCR beta libraries. A C-beta reverse primer was combined with TRBV1-TRBV30 forward primers in the first two PCR rounds, and each round had approximately 9 cycles. TCRdb reprocessed the multiplex PCR reads with MiXCR, giving one entry per CDR3 protein. The table has around 190,000 distinct CDR3 sequences, approximately 80% seen once. Extraction of RNA together with DNA used roughly 18-32 mg of unsorted bulk tissue. Sequencing was performed on tumor tissue from primary liver carcinoma. These receptors all come from a man between 40 and 49 years old with primary liver carcinoma and hepatitis B virus infection.

Notes on this clonotype: Its ends do not fully match the called genes, so a read error is possible. The chain is built from TRBV12-3 or TRBV12-4 and TRBJ2-2, with D uncertain. The CDR3 spans 11 residues. The CDR3 region has the DNA TGTACCAGCAATTCCCGGAGGGAGCTGTTTTTT. Its protein product is CTSNSRRELFF.

A remark on this clonotype: At one boundary the junction diverges from the germline segment, which might be a read error. The genes are TRBV6-2 or TRBV6-3 and TRBJ1-5; no reliable D call. This CDR3 comprises 18 residues. CDR1 is MNHEY and CDR2 is SVGEGT in the germline V gene. Written as DNA, the CDR3 is TGTGCCAACAGTTTGGGAGGGTTCCGGGCTCATAGCAATCATCCCCAGCATTTT. Its protein is CANSLGGFRAHSNHPQHF.

The chain has TRBV21-1 and TRBJ1-4. TRBV21-1 is recorded as a pseudogene. The CDR3 totals 13 residues. Here the CDR3 reads CASSKDFGEKLFF. CDR3 DNA: TGTGCCAGCAGCAAAGATTTTGGTGAAAAACTGTTTTTT.

About this clonotype itself: This may come from a read error, since a much larger clone is one base off. The chain employs TRBV28 and TRBJ2-5; TRBD1 might be the D (5 bases). The CDR3 consists of 14 residues. V was pared by 7 bases and J by 5 bases, with 17 bases between. CDR1 is MDHEN, CDR2 SYDVKM, per germline. CDR3 in amino acids: CASTVRGFEETQYF. CDR3 coding DNA: TGTGCCAGCACCGTAAGGGGTTTTGAGGAGACCCAGTACTTC.

This clonotype was seen once. One end of the junction fails to match germline, which may point to a read error. The rearrangement joins TRBV29-1 to TRBJ2-2; no clear D gene. The CDR3 totals 12 residues. Germline-derived CDR1 and CDR2 are SQVTM and ANQGSEA. CDR3 residues: CSVVDGSGELFF. The DNA of the CDR3 is TGCAGTGTTGTAGATGGTTCCGGGGAGCTGTTTTTT.

For this clonotype: A junction boundary mismatches the germline segment, possibly from a read error. The chain has TRBV5-1 and TRBJ2-1; 7 positions agree with TRBD2. CDR3 length equals 16 residues. CDR1 SGHRS and CDR2 YFSETQ come from the germline V gene. The CDR3 loop reads CASSLIGGSRYNERFF. The CDR3 DNA is TGCGCCAGCAGCTTGATAGGCGGGAGTAGATACAATGAGCGGTTCTTC.

This clonotype was observed a single time. V gene TRBV7-9 combines with J gene TRBJ1-1, with D possibly matching TRBD1 (5 bases). The CDR3 covers 11 residues. Looked up from germline, CDR1 is SEHNR and CDR2 is FQNEAQ (reference sequence). V was clipped by 5 bases and J by 7 bases, with 8 bases between them. The CDR3: CASSPQVEAFF. The CDR3, as DNA: TGTGCCAGCAGCCCACAGGTTGAAGCTTTCTTT.

The chain has TRBV7-9 and TRBJ2-1; D remains ambiguous. Trimming shortened V by 6 bases and J by 6 bases, and 18 bases separated the two germline ends. This CDR3 has 15 residues. The germline V gene has CDR1 SEHNR and CDR2 FQNEAQ (reference sequence). CDR3 sequence (DNA): TGTGCCAGCAGTTCTCGGGCCCCGGCAGTCAATGAGCAGTTCTTC. Translated: CASSSRAPAVNEQFF.

With regard to this clonotype: At one of its ends the junction is not consistent with the germline gene, which may arise from a read error. The chain has TRBV10-2 and TRBJ2-3, with 11 bases that match TRBD2. CDR1 is WSHSY, CDR2 SAAADI, per germline. This CDR3 region has 12 residues. In DNA form, the CDR3 reads TGCGGCAGCAGCCGCACTAGCGGGAGAACGTATTTT. As protein: CGSSRTSGRTYF.

This clonotype occurred once. At one boundary the junction diverges from the germline segment, which might be a read error. The rearrangement joins TRBV11-2 to TRBJ1-2; D call uncertain. CDR3 length: 16 amino acids. Germline CDR1 is SGHAT and CDR2 is FQNNGV. CDR3 DNA sequence: TGTGCTAGCAGCTTAGATTCGGAAGCCTATTCTCGAGACTACACCTTC. Its protein is CASSLDSEAYSRDYTF.

J is TRBJ2-1 and V is TRBV4-3; tentative D call: TRBD1 (6 bases). This CDR3 contains 16 residues. With 4 bases removed from V and 12 bases from J, the gap between germline ends came to 25 bases. In germline, CDR1 is LGHNA, CDR2 YSLEER. CDR3 DNA sequence: TGCGCCAGCAGCCGCTTCTCAGGTACAGGGATGCAATGGCAGTTCTTC. It specifies CASSRFSGTGMQWQFF.

Of note for this clonotype: This is likely a read error, given that the CDR3 carries no conserved phenylalanine or tryptophan at its end. No DNA is shown, since the ends of the CDR3 on it are uncertain; the CDR3 is the one TCRdb lists. The chain links TRBV11-2 to TRBJ2-3; TRBD1 is taken as the D call from the table, unchecked against the DNA. Germline assignment: CDR1 SGHAT and CDR2 FQNNGV. The CDR3 length is 17 residues, termini included. CDR3 region: CASSLDPGETRTDTQSI.

Comments on this clonotype: A read error may account for a junction end that differs from germline. The chain recombines TRBV6-5 with TRBJ2-7, with D tentatively TRBD1 (6 bases). Germline V gene lookup returns CDR1 MNHEY and CDR2 SVGAGI. The CDR3 extends over 16 amino acids. The DNA of the CDR3 is TGTGCCAGCAGCTACTCCGAAGACAGGCCCTCCTGCGAGCAGTACTTC. Protein product: CASSYSEDRPSCEQYF.

As DNA, the CDR3 is TGTGCCAGCAGTTTTCCCGGGACTAGAGGGAGAGGCGAACAGTACTTC. Its translation is CASSFPGTRGRGEQYF. The J gene is TRBJ2-7, the V gene TRBV12-3 or TRBV12-4; TRBD2 agrees at 8 bases. V shed 3 bases, J shed 10 bases, and the junction held 17 bases outside the gene matches. This CDR3 contains 16 residues.